The 32 T cell receptor beta chains below come from one sample, sequenced in a study of T cell changes during pregnancy in multiple sclerosis. TCRdb's copy holds only in-frame clones and misses some; the assay was immunoSEQ multiplex PCR. The repertoire holds roughly 60,000 clones, with more than 90% as singletons. The source was peripheral blood, collected in the second trimester of pregnancy. The receptors originated from a female donor with multiple sclerosis, enrolled in a pregnancy study.

The chain joins TRBV19 to TRBJ2-1; TRBD2 matches 9 bases. Germline trimming cut 9 bases from V and 4 bases from J; bases unmatched to any gene: 13. CDR3 size: 16 residues. Germline V gene data show CDR1 as LNHDA and CDR2 as SQIVND (reference sequence). CDR3 in amino acids: CASGKGSGRRYNEQFF. CDR3 coding DNA: TGTGCCAGCGGCAAGGGGAGCGGGAGGCGTTACAATGAGCAGTTCTTC. Drawing the rest from reference TRBV19 and TRBJ2-1, the complete variable domain is DGGITQSPKYLFRKEGQNVTLSCEQNLNHDAMYWYRQDPGQGLRLIYYSQIVNDFQKGDIAEGYSVSREKKESFPLTVTSAQKNPTAFYLCASGKGSGRRYNEQFFGPGTRLTVL.

Only a few counts were recorded for this clone. V is TRBV5-8 and J is TRBJ2-7; a weak D match, TRBD2 (6 bases). Trimming left V 4 bases short and J 3 bases short, with 17 bases between. CDR1 and CDR2 from the germline V gene are SGHTS and YDEGEE. This CDR3 has 15 amino acids. CDR3 sequence reads: CASSPPLAPYYEQYF. In DNA form, the CDR3 reads TGTGCCAGCAGCCCCCCCCTAGCGCCCTACTACGAGCAGTACTTC.

The J gene is TRBJ2-7, the V gene TRBV27, with TRBD1 matching 8 bases. V trimming: 2 bases; J trimming: 2 bases; junction bases outside the gene matches: 2. CDR1 and CDR2 (germline): MNHEY, SMNVEV (reference sequence). The CDR3 covers 14 residues. The CDR3: CASSLTDRAYEQYF. The CDR3 bases are TGTGCCAGCAGTTTAACGGACAGGGCCTACGAGCAGTACTTC.

This clone showed up just once. The chain employs TRBV5-5 and TRBJ1-4; 8 positions agree with TRBD1. Germline V CDR1 and CDR2: SGHKS, YYEKEE (reference sequence). The CDR3 is 15 residues long. V shed 0 bases and J 8 bases; nucleotides not matched to a gene: 6. CDR3 sequence reads: CASSLGQGAWEKLFF. CDR3 DNA: TGTGCCAGCAGCTTGGGGCAGGGGGCCTGGGAAAAACTGTTTTTT. The full variable domain, completed using reference TRBV5-5 and TRBJ1-4, is DAGVTQSPTHLIKTRGQQVTLRCSPISGHKSVSWYQQVLGQGPQFIFQYYEKEERGRGNFPDRFSARQFPNYSSELNVNALLLGDSALYLCASSLGQGAWEKLFFGSGTQLSVL.

The chain uses TRBV5-1 and TRBJ2-5; D possibly corresponds to TRBD2 (6 bases). Trimming removed 3 bases from V and 7 bases from J, with 10 bases in between. Per the germline V gene, CDR1 is SGHRS and CDR2 is YFSETQ. The CDR3 has 12 amino acids. The CDR3 nucleotides are TGCGCCAGCAGCTCGTTGGGGGGGACCCAGTACTTC. Translated, it gives CASSSLGGTQYF.

The chain recombines TRBV28 with TRBJ2-1, with TRBD1 matching 8 bases. Trimming cost V 7 bases and J 4 bases; bases outside gene matches: 12. The CDR3 runs 16 residues. The germline V gene encodes CDR1 MDHEN and CDR2 SYDVKM. CDR3 amino acids: CASKIQGALAYNEQFF. Written as DNA, the CDR3 is TGTGCCAGCAAAATCCAGGGGGCACTCGCGTACAATGAGCAGTTCTTC.

This rearrangement joins TRBV11-1 to TRBJ2-1, with 10 bases lining up with TRBD2. This CDR3 spans 17 amino acids. The germline gives CDR1 SGHAT, CDR2 FQDESV (reference sequence). V was clipped by 2 bases and J by 8 bases; unmatched bases: 12. CDR3 in amino acids: CASSLSFGLAGVYEQFF. The CDR3 coding sequence is TGTGCCAGCAGCTTATCTTTCGGGCTAGCGGGAGTCTATGAGCAGTTCTTC.

This clone was counted once. CDR3 DNA: TGTGCCAGTAGTATCAGGGATCTCTCGCAAGAGACCCAGTACTTC. Protein sequence: CASSIRDLSQETQYF. The chain couples TRBV19 to TRBJ2-5; tentatively, D is TRBD1 (5 bases). V was trimmed by 3 bases and J by 2 bases, leaving 13 bases between them. Germline-derived CDR1 and CDR2 are LNHDA and SQIVND (reference sequence). The CDR3 spans 15 residues. The entire variable domain, with the rest obtained from reference TRBV19 and TRBJ2-5, is as follows: DGGITQSPKYLFRKEGQNVTLSCEQNLNHDAMYWYRQDPGQGLRLIYYSQIVNDFQKGDIAEGYSVSREKKESFPLTVTSAQKNPTAFYLCASSIRDLSQETQYFGPGTRLLVL.

This chain joins TRBV7-9 and TRBJ2-7; weak D call: TRBD1 (6 bases). The length of the CDR3 is 13 residues. Germline CDR1 SEHNR, CDR2 FQNEAQ (reference sequence). The V and J ends lost 2 bases and 5 bases respectively, with 10 bases between them. CDR3 in amino acids: CASSLLGANEQYF. The CDR3 nucleotides read TGTGCCAGCAGCTTACTGGGGGCCAACGAGCAGTACTTC.

This sequence joins TRBV5-1 and TRBJ2-5; 10 bases line up with TRBD2. The germline gives CDR1 SGHRS, CDR2 YFSETQ. The CDR3 is 18 amino acids. Losses at the gene ends were 0 bases for V and 4 bases for J; bases not matched to a gene: 12. The CDR3 sequence: CASSLGSSGRAAAETQYF. In DNA, the CDR3 is TGCGCCAGCAGCTTGGGGTCCAGCGGGAGGGCCGCGGCAGAGACCCAGTACTTC. Drawing the rest from reference TRBV5-1 and TRBJ2-5, the complete variable domain is KAGVTQTPRYLIKTRGQQVTLSCSPISGHRSVSWYQQTPGQGLQFLFEYFSETQRNKGNFPGRFSGRQFSNSRSEMNVSTLELGDSALYLCASSLGSSGRAAAETQYFGPGTRLLVL.

The chain links TRBV28 to TRBJ1-1; 8 bases fit TRBD1. This CDR3 is 14 amino acids long. Trimming cost V 5 bases and J 2 bases; bases outside gene matches: 4. Per germline, CDR1 MDHEN and CDR2 SYDVKM. CDR3 DNA: TGTGCCAGCAGTCGAGGACAGGGAAACACTGAAGCTTTCTTT. Translation gives CASSRGQGNTEAFF.

This chain links TRBV9 with TRBJ2-1, with D perhaps matching TRBD2 (5 bases). CDR3 length equals 17 residues. With 4 bases removed from V and 5 bases from J, the gap between germline ends came to 22 bases. CDR1 SGDLS and CDR2 YYNGEE come from the germline V gene. CDR3 bases: TGTGCCAGCAGCTGGCCGATGGACGGACGGGGTGACAATGAGCAGTTCTTC. It encodes CASSWPMDGRGDNEQFF.

The chain employs TRBV4-3 and TRBJ1-5, with a weak D call TRBD1 (6 bases). The V gene's germline CDR1 is LGHNA and CDR2 YSLEER. This CDR3 has 14 amino acids. The V end was cut by 1 base, the J end by 7 bases, with 11 bases between. This CDR3 reads CASSQALDRQPQHF. The CDR3, as DNA: TGCGCCAGCAGCCAAGCCCTCGACAGGCAGCCCCAGCATTTT.

The table lists this clone with a few counts. The CDR3 sequence: CASSLGGIGQPQHF. In DNA form, the CDR3 reads TGTGCCAGCAGTTTGGGGGGAATAGGGCAGCCCCAGCATTTT. The chain recombines TRBV27 with TRBJ1-5; a weak D match, TRBD1 (5 bases). The CDR3 is 14 amino acids. Germline V gives CDR1 MNHEY, CDR2 SMNVEV (reference sequence). Trimming shortened V by 3 bases and J by 7 bases, and 13 bases separated the two germline ends.

The chain joins TRBV7-9 to TRBJ1-2; D remains ambiguous. This CDR3 has 15 residues. V dropped 4 bases and J dropped 5 bases, with 17 bases sitting between them. CDR1 and CDR2 (germline): SEHNR, FQNEAQ (reference sequence). The CDR3 region has the DNA TGTGCCAGCAGCTCGGCGGGTAGGGCTCTTTATGGCTACACCTTC. Its protein product is CASSSAGRALYGYTF.

The chain combines TRBV7-9 with TRBJ2-7; 8 nucleotides agree with TRBD1. In germline, CDR1 is SEHNR, CDR2 FQNEAQ (reference sequence). J gave up 1 base and V 5 bases, and 7 bases lay outside the gene matches. This CDR3 is 15 amino acids long. Here the CDR3 reads CASSRGTGLSYEQYF. The CDR3 nucleotides are TGTGCCAGCAGCCGCGGGACAGGCCTATCCTACGAGCAGTACTTC.

This clone was observed a handful of times. The chain has TRBV6-1 and TRBJ1-1; no clear D. CDR3 length equals 13 residues. Between the trimmed V and J ends, which lost 2 bases and 5 bases, there was a span of 9 bases. Per germline, CDR1 MNHNS and CDR2 SASEGT. CDR3 in DNA: TGTGCCAGCAGTGAAAAAGAGGTGACTGAAGCTTTCTTT. Protein product: CASSEKEVTEAFF.

The chain uses TRBV25-1 and TRBJ1-1; tentative D call: TRBD1 (6 bases). CDR3 size: 15 residues. Per germline, CDR1 MGHDK and CDR2 SYGVNS. The V end was cut by 4 bases, the J end by 1 base, with 13 bases between. The CDR3 sequence is CASSVGGPRNTEAFF. DNA of the CDR3: TGTGCCAGCAGTGTCGGGGGGCCAAGGAACACTGAAGCTTTCTTT.

This chain joins TRBV7-9 and TRBJ1-1; D is unclear. The CDR3 covers 11 residues. The V end lost 8 bases, the J end lost 1 base, and 5 bases lay between the germline ends. Germline CDR1 reads SEHNR; CDR2 reads FQNEAQ (reference sequence). The CDR3 sequence: CASGPNTEAFF. The CDR3 nucleotides are TGTGCCAGCGGCCCGAACACTGAAGCTTTCTTT.

J is TRBJ2-1 and V is TRBV10-3; 11 nucleotides line up with TRBD2. Trimming removed 4 bases from V and 5 bases from J; junction bases left unmatched: 4. Germline V gene lookup returns CDR1 ENHRY and CDR2 SYGVKD. There are 15 residues in the CDR3. The CDR3, as DNA: TGTGCCATCAGTGCGGCTAGCGGGAGGAACAATGAGCAGTTCTTC. It yields the protein CAISAASGRNNEQFF.

V usage is TRBV12-5 and J usage is TRBJ1-2, with TRBD1 matching 8 bases. The germline CDR1 and CDR2 sequences are LGHNT and FRNRAP. This CDR3 spans 15 amino acids. V shed 3 bases, J shed 4 bases, and the junction held 7 bases outside the gene matches. This CDR3 is CASGLSTGEAYGYTF. CDR3 in DNA: TGTGCTAGTGGTTTATCGACAGGGGAGGCCTATGGCTACACCTTC.

The chain couples TRBV5-1 to TRBJ1-1, with TRBD1 as a possible D gene (5 bases). This CDR3 has 13 amino acids. Germline V gene sequence: CDR1 SGHRS, CDR2 YFSETQ. V was shortened by 5 bases and J by 3 bases, with 11 bases between the two germline ends. DNA for the CDR3: TGCGCCAGCAGAAGTATACAGGACACTGAAGCTTTCTTT. The encoded protein is CASRSIQDTEAFF.

The chain couples TRBV11-2 to TRBJ2-1; D remains ambiguous. Germline assignment: CDR1 SGHAT and CDR2 FQNNGV. V dropped 5 bases and J dropped 8 bases, with 10 bases sitting between them. There are 12 residues in the CDR3. CDR3 region: CASSLLSDEQFF. The CDR3 DNA is TGTGCCAGCAGCCTGCTCAGCGATGAGCAGTTCTTC.

This sequence joins TRBV19 and TRBJ2-5; 9 nucleotides match TRBD2. Germline V gives CDR1 LNHDA, CDR2 SQIVND (reference sequence). V gave up 4 bases and J gave up 3 bases; unmatched junction bases: 6. This CDR3 comprises 15 residues. This CDR3 reads CASSTQTSGKETQYF. The CDR3 bases are TGTGCCAGTAGTACTCAGACTAGCGGAAAAGAGACCCAGTACTTC. Variable domain in full (rest from reference TRBV19 and TRBJ2-5): DGGITQSPKYLFRKEGQNVTLSCEQNLNHDAMYWYRQDPGQGLRLIYYSQIVNDFQKGDIAEGYSVSREKKESFPLTVTSAQKNPTAFYLCASSTQTSGKETQYFGPGTRLLVL.

The chain has TRBV7-9 and TRBJ2-7, with 10 bases matching TRBD1. The germline V gene has CDR1 SEHNR and CDR2 FQNEAQ (reference sequence). The CDR3 length is 18 residues. With 0 bases clipped from V and 4 bases from J, the junction kept 12 bases outside the gene matches. The CDR3 DNA is TGTGCCAGCAGCTTAGCAAGACTGTCGGGACAGGGGAAATACGAGCAGTACTTC. It encodes CASSLARLSGQGKYEQYF.

The chain joins TRBV11-3 to TRBJ2-1; 10 bases fit TRBD2. The length of the CDR3 is 15 residues. CDR1 and CDR2 from the germline V gene are SGHNT and YENEEA. Trimming at V came to 5 bases and at J to 8 bases, leaving 9 bases not matched to a gene. In DNA, the CDR3 is TGTGCCAGCAGCCAAACTAGCGGGACTCCCCATGAGCAGTTCTTC. Its protein product is CASSQTSGTPHEQFF.

The CDR3, as DNA: TGTGCCAGCAGCCGCGACAAGAACACCGGGGAGCTGTTTTTT. This encodes CASSRDKNTGELFF. The chain employs TRBV5-4 and TRBJ2-2; D is undetermined. Germline-derived CDR1 and CDR2 are SGHNT and YYREEE (reference sequence). Trimming shortened V by 4 bases and J by 1 base, and 8 bases separated the two germline ends. CDR3 length equals 14 residues.

The V gene is TRBV7-9, the J gene TRBJ2-1, with TRBD1 matching over 10 bases. The CDR3 has 14 amino acids. The ends lost 4 bases at V and 7 bases at J; junction bases unmatched: 4. The germline gives CDR1 SEHNR, CDR2 FQNEAQ (reference sequence). The CDR3 DNA is TGTGCCAGCAGCTACCGGGACAGGGGAAATGAGCAGTTCTTC. As protein: CASSYRDRGNEQFF.

The CDR3 nucleotides are TGCGCCAGCAGCTTCAAACAGGGGGCGTCCTACAATGAGCAGTTCTTC. Translation: CASSFKQGASYNEQFF. This chain uses TRBV5-1 with TRBJ2-1, with 9 positions matching TRBD1. The CDR3 runs to 16 residues. Germline CDR1 and CDR2: SGHRS and YFSETQ. J gave up 1 base and V 2 bases, and 4 bases lay outside the gene matches.

This clone appeared a single time. V gene TRBV7-7 combines with J gene TRBJ2-5, with 8 nucleotides matching TRBD1. The CDR3 totals 15 residues. The junction had 10 bases not matched to a gene; V was cut back by 5 bases and J by 5 bases. From germline, CDR1 is SSHAT and CDR2 FNYEAQ (reference sequence). CDR3 region: CASSRTGFGAETQYF. DNA for the CDR3: TGTGCCAGCAGCCGGACAGGGTTCGGTGCGGAGACCCAGTACTTC. The full variable domain, rest sourced from reference TRBV7-7 and TRBJ2-5, is GAGVSQSPRYKVTKRGQDVTLRCDPISSHATLYWYQQALGQGPEFLTYFNYEAQPDKSGLPSDRFSAERPEGSISTLTIQRTEQRDSAMYRCASSRTGFGAETQYFGPGTRLLVL.

The V call is TRBV6-5, the J call TRBJ2-6; D gene unclear. Trimming removed 2 bases from V and 2 bases from J, with 4 bases in between. This CDR3 is built from 14 residues. The germline V gene encodes CDR1 MNHEY and CDR2 SVGAGI. The CDR3 DNA reads as TGTGCCAGCAGTTACCAGACTGGGGCCAACGTCCTGACTTTC. This sequence encodes CASSYQTGANVLTF.

This chain joins TRBV10-2 and TRBJ2-2; the match to TRBD2 covers 13 bases. This CDR3 has 16 amino acids. The germline V gene encodes CDR1 WSHSY and CDR2 SAAADI. Trimming at V came to 4 bases and at J to 6 bases, leaving 5 bases not matched to a gene. The CDR3 DNA reads TGCGCCAGCAGTGGGACTAGCGGGAGAGTCGCCGGGGAGCTGTTTTTT. It is translated as CASSGTSGRVAGELFF.